This passage covers 14 T cell receptor beta chains from one sample sequenced in a study of cytomegalovirus exposure and HLA in healthy donors. TCRdb's copy holds only in-frame clones and misses some; the assay was immunoSEQ multiplex PCR. Among about 130,000 clones listed, 82% were seen once. Sample: PBMCs. All receptors derive from a man younger than 45 in good health and CMV-seropositive.

The CDR3 coding sequence is TGTGCCAGCAGCCCCTGGTCAGCGGGAGGGAGAAGAGATACGCAGTATTTT. Amino acids: CASSPWSAGGRRDTQYF. J is TRBJ2-3 and V is TRBV7-2; TRBD2 matches 10 bases. Germline CDR1 is SGHTA and CDR2 is FQGNSA. V lost 5 bases and J lost 5; bases outside the gene matches: 13. The CDR3 extends over 17 amino acids.

The gene calls are TRBV15 and TRBJ2-7; TRBD2 might be the D (5 bases). The V end lost 0 bases, the J end lost 13 bases, and 16 bases lay between the germline ends. CDR1 and CDR2 (germline): LNHNV, YYDKDF (reference sequence). This CDR3 is 13 amino acids long. This CDR3 reads CATSRDLEARLYF. CDR3 DNA: TGTGCCACCAGCAGAGATCTGGAGGCGAGGCTATACTTC.

With regard to this clone: A read error may account for a junction end that differs from germline. Distinct nucleotide sequences in the sample also encode this CDR3. The genes are TRBV9 and TRBJ1-2; 12 bases fit TRBD1. CDR1 SGDLS and CDR2 YYNGEE come from the germline V gene. The CDR3 has 18 amino acids. CDR3 region: CASSVSWDRGRASYGYTF. As DNA, the CDR3 is TGTGCCAGCAGCGTTAGTTGGGACAGGGGGCGCGCTAGCTATGGCTACACCTTT.

The rearrangement joins TRBV4-1 to TRBJ2-1; 16 bases map to TRBD2. The V segment lost 1 base and the J segment 5 bases; nucleotides outside the gene matches: 14. Germline-derived CDR1 and CDR2 are MGHRA and YSYEKL. The CDR3 sequence is 21 residues long. Here the CDR3 reads CASSQATRGTSGRAKDNEQFF. The CDR3 DNA is TGCGCCAGCAGCCAAGCCACCCGAGGGACTAGCGGGAGGGCCAAAGACAATGAGCAGTTCTTC.

This clone was detected once. The chain uses TRBV28 and TRBJ2-1; 7 bases line up with TRBD1. CDR3 length: 17 residues. The V gene end was trimmed by 6 bases and the J gene end by 0 bases; junction bases not matched to a gene: 11. Germline V lookup: CDR1 MDHEN, CDR2 SYDVKM. The CDR3 protein is CASRPATGLSSYNEQFF. CDR3 in DNA: TGTGCCAGCAGGCCGGCGACAGGGTTGAGCTCCTACAATGAGCAGTTCTTC.

This clone was seen once. The V call is TRBV10-1, the J call TRBJ1-1; tentatively, D is TRBD1 (6 bases). This CDR3 is 14 amino acids long. The ends were cut back, 0 bases at V and 4 bases at J, with 9 bases in the middle. The germline gives CDR1 WNHNN, CDR2 SYGVQD (reference sequence). The CDR3 region is CASSESGRGTEAFF. The CDR3 nucleotides are TGCGCCAGCAGTGAGTCGGGCAGGGGCACTGAAGCTTTCTTT.

This chain connects TRBV7-8 to TRBJ1-2, with D tentatively TRBD1 (5 bases). Germline CDR1 SGHVS, CDR2 FQNEAQ. The length of the CDR3 is 15 residues. Between the trimmed V and J ends, which lost 1 base and 8 bases, there was a span of 17 bases. The CDR3, as DNA: TGTGCCAGCAGCTTAGTGAGGGGAGGAGAGGAGGGCTACACCTTC. Translation gives CASSLVRGGEEGYTF.

This clone was seen only once. The chain recombines TRBV7-8 with TRBJ2-7, with D tentatively TRBD2 (5 bases). Trimming pared 5 bases from V and 3 bases from J, leaving 26 bases between. Germline V gene sequence: CDR1 SGHVS, CDR2 FQNEAQ. This CDR3 spans 18 amino acids. Here the CDR3 reads CASSILVPFGLAIYEQYF. CDR3 DNA: TGTGCCAGCAGCATATTGGTCCCTTTCGGGCTAGCTATCTACGAGCAGTACTTC.

The chain couples TRBV6-1 to TRBJ1-2; 8 nucleotides match TRBD1. V dropped 5 bases and J dropped 4; count of bases not matched to a gene: 3. Germline CDR1 is MNHNS and CDR2 is SASEGT. This CDR3 has 13 amino acids. The CDR3 loop is CASSTGGAYGYTF. CDR3 nucleotide sequence: TGTGCCAGCAGTACAGGGGGAGCCTATGGCTACACCTTC.

V usage is TRBV9 and J usage is TRBJ2-2; D is perhaps TRBD2 (6 bases). CDR3 length: 14 amino acids. Germline V lookup: CDR1 SGDLS, CDR2 YYNGEE. The ends were cut back, 4 bases at V and 6 bases at J, with 13 bases in the middle. The CDR3 here is CASSLRTKSGELFF. CDR3 bases: TGTGCCAGCAGCTTAAGGACTAAATCCGGGGAGCTGTTTTTT.

CDR3 sequence: CASSYESGRNTEAFF. CDR3 DNA sequence: TGTGCCAGCAGTTACGAATCAGGGCGAAACACTGAAGCTTTCTTT. V is TRBV6-6 and J is TRBJ1-1; perhaps TRBD1 as D (5 bases). Trimming shortened V by 2 bases and J by 2 bases, and 12 bases separated the two germline ends. CDR1 is MNHNY and CDR2 is SVGAGI in the germline V gene (reference sequence). This CDR3 region has 15 residues.

This clone has ten or more counts. The V and J genes are TRBV19 and TRBJ2-1; the match to TRBD2 covers 13 bases. The CDR3 runs 21 residues. J lost 4 bases, V lost 0 bases, and 15 bases had no gene match. Germline CDR1 is LNHDA and CDR2 is SQIVND (reference sequence). The CDR3 nucleotides are TGTGCCAGTAGTATAGATTCCCAGACTAGCGGGGGGCGACTACCTTACAATGAGCAGTTCTTC. It translates to CASSIDSQTSGGRLPYNEQFF.

The V and J genes are TRBV19 and TRBJ1-1; a possible D gene is TRBD1 (5 bases). Germline V lookup: CDR1 LNHDA, CDR2 SQIVND (reference sequence). The length of the CDR3 is 16 residues. V gave up 6 bases and J gave up 6 bases, with 23 bases separating them. CDR3 region: CASSRWGDLPNAEAFF. In DNA, the CDR3 is TGTGCCAGTAGCAGGTGGGGGGACCTGCCAAACGCTGAAGCTTTCTTT.

This clone has a count of ten or more. The rearrangement uses TRBV29-1 and TRBJ1-3; D is undetermined. Germline CDR1 SQVTM, CDR2 ANQGSEA. Trimming pared 3 bases from V and 7 bases from J, leaving 13 bases between. The length of the CDR3 is 13 residues. CDR3 region: CSVESNSGNTIYF. CDR3 in DNA: TGCAGCGTTGAGAGTAACAGCGGGAACACCATATATTTT.